The T cell receptor beta chain described here comes from a study of CD8 T cells in ankylosing spondylitis. Many counts were recorded for this clonotype. Its antigen is unidentified. Each CDR3 protein gets one entry after TCRdb re-called the 5' RACE reads with MiXCR. The sample has about 66,000 distinct CDR3 sequences, under 7.5% seen once. General study results and limits: Within peripheral blood, clones linked to disease were CD8+ and relatively rare.

The CDR3 contains 16 residues. V was pared by 1 base and J by 3 bases, with 8 bases of the junction left unmatched. Germline-derived CDR1 and CDR2 are SGHTA and FQGTGA. The sequenced sample consisted of synovial fluid, either unsorted or a sorted T cell fraction (not recorded which). This receptor was identified in a male donor with ankylosing spondylitis. The chain recombines TRBV7-3 with TRBJ2-7; the match to TRBD1 covers 8 bases. CDR3 sequence (DNA): TGTGCCAGCAGCTTAATGGCCGGACAGGGTCTCTACGAGCAGTACTTC. It specifies CASSLMAGQGLYEQYF.